In this sample, the clone carrying this T cell receptor (beta chain) turned up a few times. This CDR3 contains 14 residues. V lost 6 bases and J 7 bases, leaving 17 bases between the germline ends. Germline-derived CDR1 and CDR2 are MNHEY and SMNVEV (reference sequence). A single record per CDR3 protein comes from TCRdb applying MiXCR to the 5' RACE reads. The top ten clones hold about 18% of a sample with a few hundred thousand distinct CDR3 sequences, around 20% of them seen once. This specimen belongs to a study of T cells after yellow fever vaccination. The chain couples TRBV27 to TRBJ2-3; tentative D call: TRBD2 (5 bases). The sequence came from a man between 18 and 35 years old who received the YFV17D yellow fever vaccine. This specimen was PBMCs, taken before the yellow fever booster vaccination. The CDR3 nucleotides read TGTGCCAGCAGCCTTGCCCGGGGTACATATACGCAGTATTTT. Encoded protein: CASSLARGTYTQYF.